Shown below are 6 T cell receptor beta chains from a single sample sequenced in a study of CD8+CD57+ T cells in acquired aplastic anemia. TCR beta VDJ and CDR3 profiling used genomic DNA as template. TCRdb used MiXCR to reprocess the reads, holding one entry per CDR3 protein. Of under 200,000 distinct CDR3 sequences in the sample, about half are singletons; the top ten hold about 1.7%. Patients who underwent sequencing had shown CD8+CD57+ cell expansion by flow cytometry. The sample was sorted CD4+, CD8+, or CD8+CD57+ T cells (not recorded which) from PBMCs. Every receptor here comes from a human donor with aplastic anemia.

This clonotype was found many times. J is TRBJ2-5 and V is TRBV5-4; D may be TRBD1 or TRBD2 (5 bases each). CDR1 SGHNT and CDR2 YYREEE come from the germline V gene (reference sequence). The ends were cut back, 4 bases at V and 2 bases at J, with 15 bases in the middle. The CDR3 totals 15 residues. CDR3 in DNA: TGTGCCAGCAGCCCGAGGGGCGGAAGGCAAGAGACCCAGTACTTC. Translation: CASSPRGGRQETQYF.

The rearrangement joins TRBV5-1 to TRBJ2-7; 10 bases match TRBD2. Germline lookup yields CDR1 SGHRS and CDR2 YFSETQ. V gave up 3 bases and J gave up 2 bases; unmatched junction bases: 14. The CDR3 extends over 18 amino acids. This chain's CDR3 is CASSSQPRTSGVTYEQYF. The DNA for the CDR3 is TGCGCCAGCAGCTCGCAGCCAAGGACTAGCGGTGTAACCTACGAGCAGTACTTC.

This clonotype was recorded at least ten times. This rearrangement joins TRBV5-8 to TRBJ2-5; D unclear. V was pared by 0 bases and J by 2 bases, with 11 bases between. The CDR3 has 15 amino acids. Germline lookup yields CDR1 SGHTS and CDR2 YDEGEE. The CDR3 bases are TGTGCCAGCAGCTTGGTAGGAGCGAATCAAGAGACCCAGTACTTC. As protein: CASSLVGANQETQYF.

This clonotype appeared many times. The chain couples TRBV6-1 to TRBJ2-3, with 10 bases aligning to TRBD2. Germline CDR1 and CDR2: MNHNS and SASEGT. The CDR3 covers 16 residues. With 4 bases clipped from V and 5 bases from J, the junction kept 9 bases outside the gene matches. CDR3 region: CASSAAASGRRDTQYF. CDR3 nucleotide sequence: TGTGCCAGCAGTGCCGCGGCTAGCGGGAGAAGAGATACGCAGTATTTT.

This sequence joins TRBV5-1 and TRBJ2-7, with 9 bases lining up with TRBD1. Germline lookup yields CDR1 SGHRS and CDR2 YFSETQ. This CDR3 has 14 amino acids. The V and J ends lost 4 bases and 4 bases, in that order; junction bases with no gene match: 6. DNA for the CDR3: TGCGCCAGCAGCAAGGGGACAGGGCAATACGAGCAGTACTTC. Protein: CASSKGTGQYEQYF.

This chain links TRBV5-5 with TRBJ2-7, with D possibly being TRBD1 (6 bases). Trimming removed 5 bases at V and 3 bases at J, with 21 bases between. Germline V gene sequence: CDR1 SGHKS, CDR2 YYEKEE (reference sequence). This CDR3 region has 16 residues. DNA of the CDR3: TGTGCCAGCAGTCCACTTCAGGGGAACTATGGCTACGAGCAGTACTTC. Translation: CASSPLQGNYGYEQYF.